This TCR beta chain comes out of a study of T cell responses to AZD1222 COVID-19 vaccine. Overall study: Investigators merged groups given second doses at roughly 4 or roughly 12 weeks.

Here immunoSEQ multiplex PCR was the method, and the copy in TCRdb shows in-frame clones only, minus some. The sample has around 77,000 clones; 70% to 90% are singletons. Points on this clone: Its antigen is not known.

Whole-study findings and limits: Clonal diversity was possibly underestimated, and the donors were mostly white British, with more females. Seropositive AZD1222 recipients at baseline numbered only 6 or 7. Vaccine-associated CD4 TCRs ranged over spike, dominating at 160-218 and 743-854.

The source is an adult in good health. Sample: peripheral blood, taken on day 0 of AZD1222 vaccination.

The CDR3 nucleotides read TGTGCCAGTAGTATGTTTCGACAAACTGGGGCCAACGTCCTGACTTTC. This encodes CASSMFRQTGANVLTF. J is TRBJ2-6 and V is TRBV19; the D is unclear. Germline assignment: CDR1 LNHDA and CDR2 SQIVND (reference sequence). The CDR3 contains 16 residues. The V end was cut by 3 bases, the J end by 2 bases, with 11 bases between.